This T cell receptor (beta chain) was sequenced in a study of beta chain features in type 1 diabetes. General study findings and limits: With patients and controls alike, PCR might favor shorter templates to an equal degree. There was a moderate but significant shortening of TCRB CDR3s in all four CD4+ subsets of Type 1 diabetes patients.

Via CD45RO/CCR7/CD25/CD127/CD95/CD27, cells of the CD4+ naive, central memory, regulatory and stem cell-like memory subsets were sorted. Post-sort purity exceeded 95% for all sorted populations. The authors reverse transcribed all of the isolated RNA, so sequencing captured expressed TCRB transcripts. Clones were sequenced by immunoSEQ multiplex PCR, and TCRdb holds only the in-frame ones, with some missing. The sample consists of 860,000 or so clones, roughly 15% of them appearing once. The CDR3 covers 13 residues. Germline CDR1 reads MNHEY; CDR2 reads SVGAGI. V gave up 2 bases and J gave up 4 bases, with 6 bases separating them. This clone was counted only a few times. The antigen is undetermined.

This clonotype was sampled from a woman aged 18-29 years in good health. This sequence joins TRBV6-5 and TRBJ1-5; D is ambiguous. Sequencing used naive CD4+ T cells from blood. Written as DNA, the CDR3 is TGTGCCAGCAGTTACGCAGGTAATCAGCCCCAGCATTTT. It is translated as CASSYAGNQPQHF.